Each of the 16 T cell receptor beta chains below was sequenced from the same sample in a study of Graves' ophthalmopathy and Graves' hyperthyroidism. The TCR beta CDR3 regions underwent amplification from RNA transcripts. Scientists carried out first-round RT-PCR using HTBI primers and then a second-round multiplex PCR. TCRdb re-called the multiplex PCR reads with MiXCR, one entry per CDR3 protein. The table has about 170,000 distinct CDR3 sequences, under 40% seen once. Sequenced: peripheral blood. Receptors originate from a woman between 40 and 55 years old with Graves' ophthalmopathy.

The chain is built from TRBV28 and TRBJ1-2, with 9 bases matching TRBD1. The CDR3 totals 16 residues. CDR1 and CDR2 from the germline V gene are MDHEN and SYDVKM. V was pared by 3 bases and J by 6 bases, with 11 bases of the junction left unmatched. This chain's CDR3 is CASSFSLRQGVDGYTF. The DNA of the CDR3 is TGTGCCAGCAGTTTTTCCCTTAGACAGGGGGTTGATGGCTACACCTTC.

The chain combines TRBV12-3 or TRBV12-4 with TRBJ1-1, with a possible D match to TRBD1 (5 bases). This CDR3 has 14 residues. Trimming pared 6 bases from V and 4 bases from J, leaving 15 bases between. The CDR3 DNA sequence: TGTGCCAGCAGCCCTACTGTTGGGGCCACTGAAGCTTTCTTT. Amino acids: CASSPTVGATEAFF.

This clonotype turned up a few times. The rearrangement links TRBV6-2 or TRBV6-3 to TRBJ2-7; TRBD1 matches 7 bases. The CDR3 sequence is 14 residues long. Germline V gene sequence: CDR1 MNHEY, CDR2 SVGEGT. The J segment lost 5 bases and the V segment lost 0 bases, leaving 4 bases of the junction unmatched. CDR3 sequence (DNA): TGTGCCAGCAGTTACTCGCACAGGGGCCACGAGCAGTACTTC. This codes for CASSYSHRGHEQYF.

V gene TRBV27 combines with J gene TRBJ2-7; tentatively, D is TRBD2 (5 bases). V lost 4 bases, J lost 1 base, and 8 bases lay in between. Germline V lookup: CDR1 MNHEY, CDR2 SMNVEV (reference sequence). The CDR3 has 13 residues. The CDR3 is CASSSSGSYEQYF. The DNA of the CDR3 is TGTGCCAGCAGTTCCTCGGGGTCCTACGAGCAGTACTTC.

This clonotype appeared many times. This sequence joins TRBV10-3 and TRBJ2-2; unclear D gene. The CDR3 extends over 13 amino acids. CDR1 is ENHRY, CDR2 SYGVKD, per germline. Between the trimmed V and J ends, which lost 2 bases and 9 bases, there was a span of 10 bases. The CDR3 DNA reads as TGTGCCATCAGTGAGCTCTTTGGAAGGGAGCTGTTTTTT. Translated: CAISELFGRELFF.

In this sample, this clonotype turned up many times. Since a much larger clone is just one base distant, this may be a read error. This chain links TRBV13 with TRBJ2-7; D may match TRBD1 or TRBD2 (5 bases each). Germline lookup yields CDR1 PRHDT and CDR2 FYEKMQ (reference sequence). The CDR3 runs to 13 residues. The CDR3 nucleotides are TGTGCCAGCAGCTTGGGACCCTCCGACGAGCAGTACTTC. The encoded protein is CASSLGPSDEQYF.

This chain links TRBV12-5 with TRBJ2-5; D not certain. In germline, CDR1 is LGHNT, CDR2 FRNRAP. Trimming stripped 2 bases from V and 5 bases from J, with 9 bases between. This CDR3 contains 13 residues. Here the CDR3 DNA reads TGTGCTAGTGGTTTGCCAGTCGGGGAGACCCAGTACTTC. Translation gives CASGLPVGETQYF. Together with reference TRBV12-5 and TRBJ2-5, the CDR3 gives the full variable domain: DARVTQTPRHKVTEMGQEVTMRCQPILGHNTVFWYRQTMMQGLELLAYFRNRAPLDDSGMPKDRFSAEMPDATLATLKIQPSEPRDSAVYFCASGLPVGETQYFGPGTRLLVL.

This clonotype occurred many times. CDR3 bases: TGTGCCAGTAGTTCTACAGGGGCTGAAACTGAAGCTTTCTTT. Its translation is CASSSTGAETEAFF. The V and J genes are TRBV19 and TRBJ1-1; 7 bases line up with TRBD1. Trimming at V came to 5 bases and at J to 5 bases, leaving 8 bases not matched to a gene. The length of the CDR3 is 14 residues. Germline V gene sequence: CDR1 LNHDA, CDR2 SQIVND (reference sequence).

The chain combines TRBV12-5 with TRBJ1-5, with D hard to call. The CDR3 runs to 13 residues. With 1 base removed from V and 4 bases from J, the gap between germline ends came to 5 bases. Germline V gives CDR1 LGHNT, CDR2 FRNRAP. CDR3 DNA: TGTGCTAGTGGTTTGGAGAGGAATCAGCCCCAGCATTTT. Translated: CASGLERNQPQHF.

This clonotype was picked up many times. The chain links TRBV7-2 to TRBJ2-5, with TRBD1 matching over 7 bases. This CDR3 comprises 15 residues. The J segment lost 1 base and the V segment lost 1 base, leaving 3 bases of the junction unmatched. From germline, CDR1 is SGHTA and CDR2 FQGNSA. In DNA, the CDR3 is TGTGCCAGCAGCTTAGAGGGGGCGGGCCAAGAGACCCAGTACTTC. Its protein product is CASSLEGAGQETQYF.

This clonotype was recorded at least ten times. CDR3 DNA: TGTGCCACCCGAGACTGGAGCACTGAAGCTTTCTTT. It translates to CATRDWSTEAFF. The genes are TRBV12-3 or TRBV12-4 and TRBJ1-1; D is ambiguous. The V and J ends lost 10 bases and 4 bases respectively, with 13 bases between them. The CDR3 runs to 12 residues.

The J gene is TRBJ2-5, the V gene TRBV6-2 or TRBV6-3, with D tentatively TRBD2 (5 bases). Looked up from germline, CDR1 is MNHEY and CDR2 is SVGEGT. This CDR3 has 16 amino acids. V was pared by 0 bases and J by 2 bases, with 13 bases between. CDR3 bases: TGTGCCAGCAGTTACTCGGTAGAGGGTACACAAGAGACCCAGTACTTC. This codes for CASSYSVEGTQETQYF.

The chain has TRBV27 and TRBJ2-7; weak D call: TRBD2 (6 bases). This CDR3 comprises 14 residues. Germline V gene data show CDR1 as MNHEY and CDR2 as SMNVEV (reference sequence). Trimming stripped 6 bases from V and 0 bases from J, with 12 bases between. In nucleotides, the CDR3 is TGTGCCAGCAGCCACCGGGAGAGCTCCTACGAGCAGTACTTC. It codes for CASSHRESSYEQYF.

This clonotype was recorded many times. DNA of the CDR3: TGTGCCAGCAGCTCGGTAGGGGTAAAGGGGAACAATCAGCCCCAGCATTTT. Amino acid sequence: CASSSVGVKGNNQPQHF. The chain joins TRBV7-9 to TRBJ1-5; D is possibly TRBD1 (5 bases). The CDR3 runs 17 residues. CDR1 is SEHNR, CDR2 FQNEAQ, per germline (reference sequence). V gave up 4 bases and J gave up 3 bases, with 19 bases separating them.

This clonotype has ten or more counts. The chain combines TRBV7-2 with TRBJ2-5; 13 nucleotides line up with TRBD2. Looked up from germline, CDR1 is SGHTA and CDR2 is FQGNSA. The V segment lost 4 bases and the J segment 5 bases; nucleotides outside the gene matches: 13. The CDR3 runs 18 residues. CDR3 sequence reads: CASSSTLGLAGKGETQYF. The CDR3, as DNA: TGTGCCAGCAGCTCTACTTTGGGACTAGCGGGGAAAGGCGAGACCCAGTACTTC. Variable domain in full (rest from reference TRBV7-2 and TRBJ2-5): GAGVSQSPSNKVTEKGKDVELRCDPISGHTALYWYRQSLGQGLEFLIYFQGNSAPDKSGLPSDRFSAERTGGSVSTLTIQRTQQEDSAVYLCASSSTLGLAGKGETQYFGPGTRLLVL.

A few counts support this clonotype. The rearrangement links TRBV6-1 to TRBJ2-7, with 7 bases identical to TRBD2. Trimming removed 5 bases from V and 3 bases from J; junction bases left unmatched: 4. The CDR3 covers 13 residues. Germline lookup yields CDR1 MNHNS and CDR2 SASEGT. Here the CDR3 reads CASSPASGYEQYF. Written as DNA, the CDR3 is TGTGCCAGCAGTCCCGCTAGCGGCTACGAGCAGTACTTC.